Below are 28 T cell receptor beta chains sequenced from a single sample in a study of T cell responses to AZD1222 COVID-19 vaccine. Method: immunoSEQ multiplex PCR; TCRdb's copy keeps in-frame clones and lacks some. In the table there are 250,000 or so clones, approximately 95% of which are singletons. The specimen was peripheral blood, collected on day 0 of AZD1222 vaccination. The receptor set was obtained from an adult in good health.

V is TRBV6-2 or TRBV6-3 and J is TRBJ1-6; no reliable D call. Germline CDR1 MNHEY, CDR2 SVGEGT. Trimming removed 4 bases from V and 10 bases from J, with 8 bases in between. This CDR3 has 12 residues. CDR3 sequence reads: CASSSSESPLHF. CDR3 bases: TGTGCCAGCAGTTCTTCAGAATCACCCCTCCACTTT.

V usage is TRBV14 and J usage is TRBJ2-7; 7 bases agree with TRBD1. Germline trimming cut 4 bases from V and 7 bases from J; bases unmatched to any gene: 13. Germline V lookup: CDR1 SGHDN, CDR2 FVKESK. The CDR3 length is 15 residues. The CDR3 DNA follows: TGTGCCAGCAGCCCCCAGGGGGAGCGCGCCTGGGAGCAGTACTTC. Translating it yields CASSPQGERAWEQYF.

This chain links TRBV5-4 with TRBJ2-5; D gene uncertain. The CDR3 has 13 residues. In germline, CDR1 is SGHNT, CDR2 YYREEE (reference sequence). V shed 2 bases and J shed 1 base, with 6 bases lying between them. CDR3 bases: TGTGCCAGCAGCTTAAACAGCCAAGAGACCCAGTACTTC. Its translation: CASSLNSQETQYF.

The chain recombines TRBV24-1 with TRBJ2-6; no reliable D call. Germline V gene sequence: CDR1 KGHDR, CDR2 SFDVKD. V was clipped by 3 bases and J by 2 bases, with 13 bases between them. This CDR3 contains 17 residues. CDR3 DNA sequence: TGTGCCACCAGTGATCCCCACCGCGGCCCTGGGGCCAACGTCCTGACTTTC. Protein: CATSDPHRGPGANVLTF.

This sequence joins TRBV6-5 and TRBJ2-2; D is unresolved. From germline, CDR1 is MNHEY and CDR2 SVGAGI. The ends were cut back, 6 bases at V and 6 bases at J, with 8 bases in the middle. There are 12 residues in the CDR3. CDR3 nucleotide sequence: TGTGCCAGCAGGGTAGATCCCGGGGAGCTGTTTTTT. This sequence encodes CASRVDPGELFF.

This chain connects TRBV28 to TRBJ1-2; 10 positions match TRBD1. The CDR3 covers 15 residues. Germline V CDR1 and CDR2: MDHEN, SYDVKM. With V trimmed by 5 bases and J by 8 bases, 11 bases remained unmatched. The CDR3 sequence is CASSIPPDRGRGYTF. The CDR3, as DNA: TGTGCCAGCAGTATCCCCCCGGACAGGGGGAGAGGCTACACCTTC.

This chain links TRBV6-5 with TRBJ1-3; the match to TRBD1 covers 8 bases. Germline-derived CDR1 and CDR2 are MNHEY and SVGAGI. The ends lost 5 bases at V and 5 bases at J; junction bases unmatched: 5. The CDR3 spans 14 residues. The CDR3 coding sequence is TGTGCCAGCAGTCAGGACAGGGTTAGAAACACCATATATTTT. Amino acid sequence: CASSQDRVRNTIYF.

A single count supports this clone. The rearrangement uses TRBV5-6 and TRBJ1-1; the match to TRBD1 covers 9 bases. Germline V CDR1 and CDR2: SGHDT, YYEEEE. Losses at the gene ends were 4 bases for V and 3 bases for J; bases not matched to a gene: 16. This CDR3 has 18 amino acids. CDR3 DNA sequence: TGTGCCAGCAGCCCCGGCCGGGACAGGGTAACGAGTTACACTGAAGCTTTCTTT. The encoded protein is CASSPGRDRVTSYTEAFF. The variable domain in full, completed from reference TRBV5-6 and TRBJ1-1, reads DAGVTQSPTHLIKTRGQQVTLRCSPKSGHDTVSWYQQALGQGPQFIFQYYEEEERQRGNFPDRFSGHQFPNYSSELNVNALLLGDSALYLCASSPGRDRVTSYTEAFFGQGTRLTVV.

V gene TRBV9 combines with J gene TRBJ2-7, with TRBD2 identical over 8 bases. This CDR3 spans 15 amino acids. Germline V CDR1 and CDR2: SGDLS, YYNGEE. The trim removed 4 bases at V and 3 bases at J, leaving 9 bases unmatched. CDR3 nucleotide sequence: TGTGCCAGCAGCCGGGAGGGACTAGAAGGCTACGAGCAGTACTTC. Translating it yields CASSREGLEGYEQYF.

This chain connects TRBV28 to TRBJ1-6; no firm D call. Germline V gene sequence: CDR1 MDHEN, CDR2 SYDVKM. Trimming left V 5 bases short and J 4 bases short, with 6 bases between. This CDR3 is 13 amino acids long. For the CDR3, the DNA is TGTGCCAGCAGTCCTGAGTATAATTCACCCCTCCACTTT. Residues: CASSPEYNSPLHF.

The chain employs TRBV28 and TRBJ1-6, with D unclear. The CDR3 covers 14 residues. V lost 3 bases to trimming and J lost 6 bases, with 9 bases between them. The germline CDR1 and CDR2 sequences are MDHEN and SYDVKM. CDR3 DNA: TGTGCCAGCAGTTTTGGGTGGAGTAATTCACCCCTCCACTTT. It specifies CASSFGWSNSPLHF.

The rearrangement joins TRBV11-1 to TRBJ2-1; D may be TRBD2 (6 bases). CDR3 size: 16 residues. V lost 5 bases to trimming and J lost 0 bases, with 14 bases between them. Germline CDR1 reads SGHAT; CDR2 reads FQDESV (reference sequence). DNA of the CDR3: TGTGCCAGCAGCCGGGATCGGGGGAGCTCCTACAATGAGCAGTTCTTC. This gives the protein CASSRDRGSSYNEQFF.

The chain links TRBV28 to TRBJ2-1; no reliable D call. In germline, CDR1 is MDHEN, CDR2 SYDVKM. The length of the CDR3 is 13 residues. The ends were cut back, 9 bases at V and 6 bases at J, with 15 bases in the middle. CDR3 amino acids: CASLRIPFNEQFF. The CDR3 DNA follows: TGTGCCAGTCTGCGTATCCCCTTCAATGAGCAGTTCTTC. The full variable domain, with the rest looked up from reference TRBV28 and TRBJ2-1, is DVKVTQSSRYLVKRTGEKVFLECVQDMDHENMFWYRQDPGLGLRLIYFSYDVKMKEKGDIPEGYSVSREKKERFSLILESASTNQTSMYLCASLRIPFNEQFFGPGTRLTVL.

The gene calls are TRBV20-1 and TRBJ2-1; TRBD1 matches 7 bases. The CDR3 has 11 residues. Germline values: CDR1 DFQATT, CDR2 SNEGSKA (reference sequence). J gave up 10 bases and V 6 bases, and 6 bases lay outside the gene matches. CDR3 in amino acids: CSALGQREQFF. In nucleotides, the CDR3 is TGCAGTGCATTGGGACAGCGAGAGCAGTTCTTC.

CDR3 in DNA: TGTGCCAGTAGTAAGCGGGAATACACTGAAGCTTTCTTT. This codes for CASSKREYTEAFF. J is TRBJ1-1 and V is TRBV19; D not certain. Trimming took off 4 bases at V and 3 bases at J, with 9 bases between the two ends. This CDR3 region has 13 residues. The germline CDR1 and CDR2 sequences are LNHDA and SQIVND (reference sequence).

This chain uses TRBV3-1 (or the pseudogene TRBV3-2) with TRBJ1-2; TRBD1 aligns across 7 bases. CDR3 length: 11 amino acids. Unmatched junction bases numbered 2, after V lost 8 bases and J lost 5 bases. Germline V gives CDR1 LGHDT, CDR2 YNNKEL (reference sequence). The CDR3 loop reads CASGQDYGYTF. As DNA, the CDR3 is TGTGCCAGCGGACAGGATTATGGCTACACCTTC.

This chain uses TRBV6-5 with TRBJ2-3; the match to TRBD1 covers 9 bases. Germline CDR1 and CDR2: MNHEY and SVGAGI. CDR3 length equals 15 residues. With V trimmed by 5 bases and J by 3 bases, 6 bases remained unmatched. In nucleotides, the CDR3 is TGTGCCAGCAGTACCCCGGGACAGGGAACAGATACGCAGTATTTT. Its translation: CASSTPGQGTDTQYF.

This chain links TRBV28 with TRBJ2-7; D may be TRBD2 (5 bases). The CDR3 has 14 residues. V shed 0 bases and J shed 0 bases, with 6 bases lying between them. Germline values: CDR1 MDHEN, CDR2 SYDVKM. The CDR3 DNA reads as TGTGCCAGCAGTTTATGGGGGAGCTCCTACGAGCAGTACTTC. It encodes CASSLWGSSYEQYF.

This chain connects TRBV4-1 to TRBJ2-2; D remains ambiguous. Trimming removed 8 bases from V and 7 bases from J, with 20 bases in between. In germline, CDR1 is MGHRA, CDR2 YSYEKL. CDR3 length: 15 amino acids. CDR3 coding DNA: TGCGCCAGCCGCACAGTTTTTACCGTAGGCGGGGAGCTGTTTTTT. Translated, it gives CASRTVFTVGGELFF.

The rearrangement links TRBV20-1 to TRBJ1-2; D is undetermined. Germline-derived CDR1 and CDR2 are DFQATT and SNEGSKA (reference sequence). Trimming shortened V by 3 bases and J by 4 bases, and 12 bases separated the two germline ends. This CDR3 spans 13 amino acids. The CDR3 nucleotides are TGCAGTGCTAGTCCTGGCCCGAGCTATGGCTACACCTTC. Translating it yields CSASPGPSYGYTF.

This clone appeared once. The chain has TRBV18 and TRBJ1-3; D is possibly TRBD1 (6 bases). The CDR3 covers 16 residues. Germline V gives CDR1 KGHSH, CDR2 LQKENI. V lost 2 bases and J lost 0, with 11 bases in between. CDR3 sequence (DNA): TGTGCCAGCTCACCAAACAGGGTTACCTCTGGAAACACCATATATTTT. This codes for CASSPNRVTSGNTIYF.

V is TRBV9 and J is TRBJ2-7; TRBD2 is a possible D gene (5 bases). This CDR3 has 13 amino acids. From germline, CDR1 is SGDLS and CDR2 YYNGEE. V lost 4 bases and J lost 2, with 10 bases in between. As DNA, the CDR3 is TGTGCCAGCAGCAAAGGACTCACCTACGAGCAGTACTTC. Its protein is CASSKGLTYEQYF. Full variable domain (missing parts from reference TRBV9 and TRBJ2-7): DSGVTQTPKHLITATGQRVTLRCSPRSGDLSVYWYQQSLDQGLQFLIQYYNGEERAKGNILERFSAQQFPDLHSELNLSSLELGDSALYFCASSKGLTYEQYFGPGTRLTVT.

This chain links TRBV7-8 with TRBJ2-1, with D perhaps TRBD1 (5 bases). The germline gives CDR1 SGHVS, CDR2 FQNEAQ. The CDR3 sequence is 13 residues long. V gave up 5 bases and J gave up 5 bases, with 10 bases separating them. The DNA for the CDR3 is TGTGCCAGCAGCGGCCCAGGGCACAATGAGCAGTTCTTC. Protein: CASSGPGHNEQFF.

This chain joins TRBV28 and TRBJ2-7; no clear D. The CDR3 has 14 amino acids. CDR1 and CDR2 (germline): MDHEN, SYDVKM. V was trimmed by 5 bases and J by 0 bases, leaving 11 bases between them. The CDR3, as DNA: TGTGCCAGCAGTAACCCCCCTCACTCCTACGAGCAGTACTTC. Translated: CASSNPPHSYEQYF.

Written as DNA, the CDR3 is TGTGCCACCAGTGAACCCACCGGGGATTTTAGGAATGAGCAGTTCTTC. It encodes CATSEPTGDFRNEQFF. This chain connects TRBV24-1 to TRBJ2-1; possible D gene TRBD2, 5 bases. The CDR3 consists of 16 residues. From germline, CDR1 is KGHDR and CDR2 SFDVKD. V was shortened by 4 bases and J by 7 bases, with 19 bases between the two germline ends.

J is TRBJ2-1 and V is TRBV5-4, with 14 positions matching TRBD2. V lost 6 bases to trimming and J lost 1 base; unmatched junction nucleotides: 9. The CDR3 runs 18 residues. CDR1 is SGHNT, CDR2 YYREEE, per germline (reference sequence). The CDR3 nucleotides are TGTGCCAGCAACCCGGGACTAGCGGGAGTGGGGTCCTACAATGAGCAGTTCTTC. It specifies CASNPGLAGVGSYNEQFF.

The chain carries TRBV11-2 and TRBJ1-5; D not resolved. The CDR3 is 14 residues long. The V gene's germline CDR1 is SGHAT and CDR2 FQNNGV. V gave up 1 base and J gave up 8 bases, with 12 bases separating them. The CDR3, as DNA: TGTGCCAGCAGCTTAGGGCCAGGTCCAAAGCCCCAGCATTTT. Translating gives CASSLGPGPKPQHF.

The count of this clone is one. V usage is TRBV19 and J usage is TRBJ2-5; 9 positions match TRBD2. Germline CDR1 LNHDA, CDR2 SQIVND (reference sequence). The CDR3 spans 15 residues. J was trimmed by 4 bases and V by 6 bases; bases with no gene match: 9. CDR3 bases: TGTGCCAGTAGCGGTGCGGGGGGGCATGTAGAGACCCAGTACTTC. The encoded protein is CASSGAGGHVETQYF.